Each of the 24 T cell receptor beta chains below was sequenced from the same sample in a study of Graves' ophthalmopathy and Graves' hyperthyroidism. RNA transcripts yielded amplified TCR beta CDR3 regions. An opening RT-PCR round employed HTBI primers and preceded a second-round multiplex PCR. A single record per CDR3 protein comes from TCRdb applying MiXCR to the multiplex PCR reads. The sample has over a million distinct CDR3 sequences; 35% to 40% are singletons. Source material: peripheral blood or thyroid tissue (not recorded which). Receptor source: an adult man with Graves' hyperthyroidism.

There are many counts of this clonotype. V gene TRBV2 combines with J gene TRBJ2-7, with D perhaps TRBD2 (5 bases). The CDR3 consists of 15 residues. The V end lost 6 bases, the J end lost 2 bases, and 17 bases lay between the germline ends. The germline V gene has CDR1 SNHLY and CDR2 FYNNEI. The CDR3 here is CASRKARAETYEQYF. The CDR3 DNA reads TGTGCCAGCAGGAAAGCTCGAGCGGAGACCTACGAGCAGTACTTC.

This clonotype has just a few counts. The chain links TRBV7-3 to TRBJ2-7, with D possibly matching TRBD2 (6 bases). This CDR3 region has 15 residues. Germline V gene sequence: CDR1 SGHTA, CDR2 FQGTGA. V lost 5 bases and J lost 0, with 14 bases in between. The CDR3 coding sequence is TGTGCCAGCAGCCCGGGACTCTCGAGCTCCTACGAGCAGTACTTC. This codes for CASSPGLSSSYEQYF.

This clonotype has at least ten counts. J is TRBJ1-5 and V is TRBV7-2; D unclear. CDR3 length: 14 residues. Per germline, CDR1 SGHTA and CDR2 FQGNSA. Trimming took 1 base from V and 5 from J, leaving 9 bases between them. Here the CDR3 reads CASSLGLRDQPQHF. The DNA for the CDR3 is TGTGCCAGCAGCTTAGGCCTAAGGGATCAGCCCCAGCATTTT.

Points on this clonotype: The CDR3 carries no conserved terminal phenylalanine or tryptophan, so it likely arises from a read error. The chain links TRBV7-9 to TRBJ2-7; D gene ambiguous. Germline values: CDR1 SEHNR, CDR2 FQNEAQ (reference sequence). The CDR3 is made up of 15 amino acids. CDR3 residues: CASSLEWVETYEQYL. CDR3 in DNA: TGTGCCAGCAGCTTAGAATGGGTCGAGACCTACGAACAGTACCTC.

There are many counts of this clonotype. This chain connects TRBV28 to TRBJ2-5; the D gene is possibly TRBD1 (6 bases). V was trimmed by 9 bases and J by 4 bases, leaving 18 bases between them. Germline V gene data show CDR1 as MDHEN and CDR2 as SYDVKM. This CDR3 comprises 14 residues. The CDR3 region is CASDTDRTPETQYF. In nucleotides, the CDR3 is TGTGCCAGTGACACCGACAGGACCCCAGAGACCCAGTACTTC.

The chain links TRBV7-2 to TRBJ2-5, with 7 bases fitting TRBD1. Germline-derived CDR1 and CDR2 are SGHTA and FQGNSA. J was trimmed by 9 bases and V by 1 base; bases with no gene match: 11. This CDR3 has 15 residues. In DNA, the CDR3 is TGTGCCAGCAGCTTAGAAAGGGGGCCAAGTCAGCCCCAGTACTTC. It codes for CASSLERGPSQPQYF.

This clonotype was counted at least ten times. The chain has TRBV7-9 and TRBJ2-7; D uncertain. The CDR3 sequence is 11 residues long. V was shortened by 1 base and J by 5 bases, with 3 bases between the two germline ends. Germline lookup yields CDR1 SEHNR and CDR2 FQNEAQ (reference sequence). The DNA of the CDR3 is TGTGCCAGCAGCTTAGGGAACGAGCAGTACTTC. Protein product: CASSLGNEQYF.

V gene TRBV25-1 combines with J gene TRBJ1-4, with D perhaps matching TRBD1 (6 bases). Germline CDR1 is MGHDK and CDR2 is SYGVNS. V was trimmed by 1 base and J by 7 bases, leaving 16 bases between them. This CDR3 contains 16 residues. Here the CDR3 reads CASSESRGAIAEKLFF. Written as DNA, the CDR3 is TGTGCCAGCAGTGAATCTAGGGGGGCTATCGCTGAAAAACTGTTTTTT.

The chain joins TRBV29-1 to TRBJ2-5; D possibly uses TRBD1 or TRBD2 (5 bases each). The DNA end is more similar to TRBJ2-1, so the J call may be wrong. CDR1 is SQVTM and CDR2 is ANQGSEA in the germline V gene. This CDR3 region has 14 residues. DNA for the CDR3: TGCAGCGGTGGGAGCTCACTCGGGGCAATTGAGCAGTTCTTC. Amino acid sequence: CSGGSSLGAIEQFF.

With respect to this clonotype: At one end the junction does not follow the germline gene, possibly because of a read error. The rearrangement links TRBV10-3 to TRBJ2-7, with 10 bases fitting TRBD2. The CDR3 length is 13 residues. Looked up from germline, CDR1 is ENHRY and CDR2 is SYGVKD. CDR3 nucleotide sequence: TGTGCCAGCAGTCTCCGGACTAGCGGCGAGCAGTACTTC. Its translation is CASSLRTSGEQYF.

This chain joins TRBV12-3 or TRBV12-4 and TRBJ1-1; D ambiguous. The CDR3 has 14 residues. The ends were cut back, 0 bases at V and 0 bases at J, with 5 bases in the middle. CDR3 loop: CASSLAALNTEAFF. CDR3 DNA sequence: TGTGCCAGCAGTTTAGCAGCTCTGAACACTGAAGCTTTCTTT.

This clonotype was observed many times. The DNA for the CDR3 is TGTGCCAGCAGTGAAAGGGACAGGACCTACGAGCAGTACTTC. It is translated as CASSERDRTYEQYF. The chain combines TRBV2 with TRBJ2-7, with 8 bases identical to TRBD1. Germline loops: CDR1 SNHLY, CDR2 FYNNEI. V trimming: 2 bases; J trimming: 2 bases; junction bases outside the gene matches: 2. The CDR3 consists of 14 residues.

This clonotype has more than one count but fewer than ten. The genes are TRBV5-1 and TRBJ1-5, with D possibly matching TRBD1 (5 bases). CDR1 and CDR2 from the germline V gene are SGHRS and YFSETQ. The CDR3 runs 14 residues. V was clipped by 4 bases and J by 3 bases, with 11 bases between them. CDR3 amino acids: CASSPGHNNQPQHF. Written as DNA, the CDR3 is TGCGCCAGCAGCCCTGGACACAACAATCAGCCCCAGCATTTT.

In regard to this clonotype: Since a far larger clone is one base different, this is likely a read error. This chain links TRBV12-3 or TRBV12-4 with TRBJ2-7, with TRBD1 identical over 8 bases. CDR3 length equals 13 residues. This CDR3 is CASSGQGGYGQYF. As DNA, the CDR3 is TGTGCCAGCAGCGGACAGGGAGGCTACGGGCAGTACTTC.

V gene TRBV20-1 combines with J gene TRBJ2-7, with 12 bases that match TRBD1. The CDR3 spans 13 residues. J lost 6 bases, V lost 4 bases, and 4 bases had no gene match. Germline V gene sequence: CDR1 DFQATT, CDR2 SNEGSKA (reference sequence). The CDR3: CSAKGQGAREQYF. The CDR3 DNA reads TGCAGTGCTAAGGGACAGGGGGCGCGCGAGCAGTACTTC.

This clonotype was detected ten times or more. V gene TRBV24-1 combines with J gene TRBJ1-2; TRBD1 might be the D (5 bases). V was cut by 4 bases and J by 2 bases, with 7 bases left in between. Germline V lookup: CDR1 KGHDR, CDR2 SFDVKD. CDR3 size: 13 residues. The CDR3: CATSEQVNYGYTF. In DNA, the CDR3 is TGTGCCACCAGTGAACAGGTGAACTATGGCTACACCTTC.

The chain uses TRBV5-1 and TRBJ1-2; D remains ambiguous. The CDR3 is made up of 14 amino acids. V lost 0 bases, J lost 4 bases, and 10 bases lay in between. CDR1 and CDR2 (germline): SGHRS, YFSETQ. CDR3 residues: CASSLDGDLYGYTF. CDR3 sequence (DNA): TGCGCCAGCAGCTTGGATGGGGATCTCTATGGCTACACCTTC. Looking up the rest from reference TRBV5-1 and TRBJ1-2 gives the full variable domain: KAGVTQTPRYLIKTRGQQVTLSCSPISGHRSVSWYQQTPGQGLQFLFEYFSETQRNKGNFPGRFSGRQFSNSRSEMNVSTLELGDSALYLCASSLDGDLYGYTFGSGTRLTVV.

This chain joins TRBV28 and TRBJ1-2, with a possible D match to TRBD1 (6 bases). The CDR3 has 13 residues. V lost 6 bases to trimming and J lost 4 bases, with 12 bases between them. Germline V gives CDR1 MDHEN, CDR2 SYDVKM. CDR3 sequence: CASSRDTTYGYTF. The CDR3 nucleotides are TGTGCCAGCAGCCGGGACACCACCTATGGCTACACCTTC.

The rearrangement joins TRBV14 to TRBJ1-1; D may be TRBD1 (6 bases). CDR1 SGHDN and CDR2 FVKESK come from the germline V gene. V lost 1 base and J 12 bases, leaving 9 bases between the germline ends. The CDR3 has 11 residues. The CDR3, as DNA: TGTGCCAGCAGCCAAGGCCGGGACACTTTCTTT. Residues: CASSQGRDTFF.

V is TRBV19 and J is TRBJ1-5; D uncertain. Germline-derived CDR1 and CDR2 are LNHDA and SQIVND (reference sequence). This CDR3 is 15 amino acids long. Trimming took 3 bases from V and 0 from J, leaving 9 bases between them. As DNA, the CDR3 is TGTGCCAGTAGTATCCTGCCTTATAGCAATCAGCCCCAGCATTTT. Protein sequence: CASSILPYSNQPQHF.

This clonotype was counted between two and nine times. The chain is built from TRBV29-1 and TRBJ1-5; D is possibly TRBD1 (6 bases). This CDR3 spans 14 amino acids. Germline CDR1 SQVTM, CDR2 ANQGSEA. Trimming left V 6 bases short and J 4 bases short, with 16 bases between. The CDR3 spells CSVETGVPNQPQHF. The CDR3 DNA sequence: TGCAGCGTAGAGACAGGAGTCCCGAATCAGCCCCAGCATTTT.

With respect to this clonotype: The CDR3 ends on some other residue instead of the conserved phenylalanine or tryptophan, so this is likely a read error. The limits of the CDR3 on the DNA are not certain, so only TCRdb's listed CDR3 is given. CDR3 amino acids: CASSLARTGTY. The gene calls are TRBV7-9 and TRBJ1-2; no DNA check was done on the table's D call, TRBD1. Germline values: CDR1 SEHNR, CDR2 FQNEAQ (reference sequence). Ends included, the CDR3 has 11 residues.

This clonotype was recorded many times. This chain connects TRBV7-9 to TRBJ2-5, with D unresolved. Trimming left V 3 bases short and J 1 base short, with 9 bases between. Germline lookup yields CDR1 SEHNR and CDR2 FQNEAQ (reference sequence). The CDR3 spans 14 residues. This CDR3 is CASSFPRSQETQYF. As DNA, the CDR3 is TGTGCCAGCAGCTTTCCCCGGAGCCAAGAGACCCAGTACTTC.

DNA of the CDR3: TGCAGCGTTGAAGCGACAAGTCTAGTGGGCGAGCAGTACTTC. This codes for CSVEATSLVGEQYF. This chain links TRBV29-1 with TRBJ2-7; D uncertain. CDR1 is SQVTM, CDR2 ANQGSEA, per germline. This CDR3 spans 14 amino acids. Between the trimmed V and J ends, which lost 1 base and 6 bases, there was a span of 16 bases.